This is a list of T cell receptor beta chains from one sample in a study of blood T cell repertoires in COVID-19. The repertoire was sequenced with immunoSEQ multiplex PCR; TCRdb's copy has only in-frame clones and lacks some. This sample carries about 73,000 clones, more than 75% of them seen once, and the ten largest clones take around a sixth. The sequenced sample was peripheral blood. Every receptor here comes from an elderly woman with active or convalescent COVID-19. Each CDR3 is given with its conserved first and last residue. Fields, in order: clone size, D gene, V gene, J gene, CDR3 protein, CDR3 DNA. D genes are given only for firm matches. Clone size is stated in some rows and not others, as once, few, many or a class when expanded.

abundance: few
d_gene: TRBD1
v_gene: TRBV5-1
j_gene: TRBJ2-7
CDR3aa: CASAPGTGSYEQYF
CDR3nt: TGCGCCAGCGCCCCCGGGACAGGGTCCTACGAGCAGTACTTC

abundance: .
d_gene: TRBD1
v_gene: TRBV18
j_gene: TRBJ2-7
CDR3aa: CASSPGQVVYEQYF
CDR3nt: TGTGCCAGCTCACCGGGACAGGTCGTTTACGAGCAGTACTTC

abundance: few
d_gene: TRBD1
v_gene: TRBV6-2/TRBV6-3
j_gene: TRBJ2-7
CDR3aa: CASNPGQGTYEQYF
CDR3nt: TGTGCCAGCAACCCGGGACAGGGAACCTACGAGCAGTACTTC

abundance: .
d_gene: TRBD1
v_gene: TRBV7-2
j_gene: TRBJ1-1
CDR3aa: CASSSTRDSTEAFF
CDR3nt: TGTGCCAGCAGCTCTACTCGGGACAGCACTGAAGCTTTCTTT

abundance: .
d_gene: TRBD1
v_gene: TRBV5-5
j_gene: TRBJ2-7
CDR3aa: CASSPGGAYEQYF
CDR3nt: TGTGCCAGCAGCCCAGGGGGAGCCTACGAGCAGTACTTC

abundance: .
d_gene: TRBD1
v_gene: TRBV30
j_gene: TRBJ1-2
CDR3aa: CAWRVQGQGAYGYTF
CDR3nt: TGTGCCTGGAGGGTTCAAGGACAGGGGGCCTATGGCTACACCTTC

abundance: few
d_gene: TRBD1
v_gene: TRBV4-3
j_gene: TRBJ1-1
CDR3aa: CASSQRVTGATTEAFF
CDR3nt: TGCGCCAGCAGCCAGAGGGTGACAGGGGCCACCACTGAAGCTTTCTTT

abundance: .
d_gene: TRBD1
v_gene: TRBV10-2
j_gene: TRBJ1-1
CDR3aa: CASTPARDRVSWTEAFF
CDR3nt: TGCGCCAGTACCCCCGCCCGGGACAGGGTGAGTTGGACTGAAGCTTTCTTT

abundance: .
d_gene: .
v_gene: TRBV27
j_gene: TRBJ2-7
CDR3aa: CASSDSLSSYEQYF
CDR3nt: TGTGCCAGCAGCGACAGCTTGAGCTCCTACGAGCAGTACTTC

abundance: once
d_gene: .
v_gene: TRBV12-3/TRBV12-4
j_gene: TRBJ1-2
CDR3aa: CASSTGPYGYTF
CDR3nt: TGTGCCAGCAGTACAGGGCCGTATGGCTACACCTTC

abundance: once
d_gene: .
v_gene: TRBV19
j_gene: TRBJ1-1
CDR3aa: CASKPGLAEAFF
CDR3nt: TGTGCCAGTAAGCCAGGGTTGGCTGAAGCTTTCTTT

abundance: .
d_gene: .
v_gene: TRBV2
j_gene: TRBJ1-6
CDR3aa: CASSRLGGNSPLHF
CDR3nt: TGTGCCAGCAGTAGGTTGGGAGGAAATTCACCCCTCCACTTT

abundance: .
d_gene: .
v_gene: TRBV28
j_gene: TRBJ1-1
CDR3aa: CASTSAVVATEAFF
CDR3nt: TGTGCCAGCACTTCGGCGGTGGTGGCCACTGAAGCTTTCTTT

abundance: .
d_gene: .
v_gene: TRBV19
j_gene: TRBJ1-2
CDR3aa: CATQGWDGYTF
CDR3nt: TGTGCCACCCAGGGGTGGGATGGCTACACCTTC

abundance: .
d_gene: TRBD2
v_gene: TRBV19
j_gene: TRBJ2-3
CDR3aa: CASRARGGTDTQYF
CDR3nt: TGTGCCAGTAGGGCACGGGGGGGCACAGATACGCAGTATTTT

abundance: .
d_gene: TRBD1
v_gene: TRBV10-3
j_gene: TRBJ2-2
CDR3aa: CAISSTGGTGELFF
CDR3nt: TGTGCCATCAGTTCCACAGGGGGCACCGGGGAGCTGTTTTTT

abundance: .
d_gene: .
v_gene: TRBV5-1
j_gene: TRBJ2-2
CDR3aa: CASSLATGPTGELFF
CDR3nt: TGCGCCAGCAGCTTGGCCACAGGGCCCACCGGGGAGCTGTTTTTT

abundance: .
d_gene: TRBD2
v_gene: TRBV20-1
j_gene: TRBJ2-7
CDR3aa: CSASPGLGAYEQYF
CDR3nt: TGCAGTGCTAGTCCGGGACTAGGGGCCTACGAGCAGTACTTC

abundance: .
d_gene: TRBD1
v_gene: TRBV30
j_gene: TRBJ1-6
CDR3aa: CAWSPGQGGLSHF
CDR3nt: TGTGCCTGGTCGCCGGGACAGGGAGGATTGTCCCACTTT

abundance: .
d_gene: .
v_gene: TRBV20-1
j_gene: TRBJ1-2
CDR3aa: CSARSTGRIFF
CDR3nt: TGCAGTGCTAGGTCTACAGGGAGAATCTTCTTC

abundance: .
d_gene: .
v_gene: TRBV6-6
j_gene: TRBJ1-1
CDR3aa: CATGLGEAFF
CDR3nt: TGTGCCACCGGTCTAGGTGAAGCTTTCTTT

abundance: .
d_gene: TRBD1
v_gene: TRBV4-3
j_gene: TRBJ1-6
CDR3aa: CASSQEGTGNSPLHF
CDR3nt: TGCGCCAGCAGCCAAGAAGGGACAGGGAATTCACCCCTCCACTTT

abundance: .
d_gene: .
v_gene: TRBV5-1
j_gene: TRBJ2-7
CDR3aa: CASSLGWGLIYEQYF
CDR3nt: TGCGCCAGCAGCTTGGGATGGGGCCTAATCTACGAGCAGTACTTC

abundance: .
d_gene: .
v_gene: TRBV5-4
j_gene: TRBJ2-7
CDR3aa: CASSSGAATYEQYF
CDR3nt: TGTGCCAGCAGCTCTGGGGCGGCAACCTACGAGCAGTACTTC

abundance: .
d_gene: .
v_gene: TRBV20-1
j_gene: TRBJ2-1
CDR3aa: CSASLNEQFF
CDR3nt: TGCAGTGCTAGTCTCAATGAGCAGTTCTTC

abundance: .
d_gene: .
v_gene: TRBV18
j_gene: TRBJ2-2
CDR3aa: CASSPPRTANTGELFF
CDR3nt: TGTGCCAGCTCACCACCTAGGACAGCAAACACCGGGGAGCTGTTTTTT

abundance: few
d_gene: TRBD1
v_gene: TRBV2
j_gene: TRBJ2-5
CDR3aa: CASISESRQGTQETQYF
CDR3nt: TGTGCCAGCATTTCGGAGAGCCGACAGGGAACACAAGAGACCCAGTACTTC

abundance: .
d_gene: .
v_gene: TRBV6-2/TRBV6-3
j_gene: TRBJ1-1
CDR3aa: CASSYVGMNTEAFF
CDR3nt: TGTGCCAGCAGTTACGTCGGGATGAACACTGAAGCTTTCTTT

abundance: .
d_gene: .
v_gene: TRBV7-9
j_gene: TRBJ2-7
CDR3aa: CASDNLGEQYF
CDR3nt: TGTGCCAGCGACAACTTGGGCGAGCAGTACTTC

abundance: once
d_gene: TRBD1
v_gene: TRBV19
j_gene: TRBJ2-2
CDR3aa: CASSITGGTGELFF
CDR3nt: TGTGCCAGTAGTATTACAGGGGGGACCGGGGAGCTGTTTTTT

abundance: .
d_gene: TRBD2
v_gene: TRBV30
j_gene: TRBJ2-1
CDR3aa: CAWGAGVMRNEQFF
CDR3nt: TGTGCCTGGGGAGCGGGGGTGATGAGGAATGAGCAGTTCTTC

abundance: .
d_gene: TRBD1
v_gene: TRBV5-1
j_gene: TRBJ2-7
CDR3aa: CASSRTGYYEQYF
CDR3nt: TGCGCCAGCAGCAGGACAGGGTACTACGAGCAGTACTTC

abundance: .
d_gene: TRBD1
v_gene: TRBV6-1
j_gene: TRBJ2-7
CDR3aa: CASSDRQGSEQYF
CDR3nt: TGTGCCAGCAGTGACCGACAGGGATCCGAGCAGTACTTC

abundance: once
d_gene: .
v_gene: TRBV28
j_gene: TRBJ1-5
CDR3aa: CASSSMEGNQPQHF
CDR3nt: TGTGCCAGCAGTTCGATGGAGGGAAATCAGCCCCAGCATTTT

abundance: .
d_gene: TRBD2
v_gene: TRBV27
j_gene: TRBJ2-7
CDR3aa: CASSLRGLAGYEQYF
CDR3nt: TGTGCCAGCAGTTTACGCGGACTAGCGGGCTACGAGCAGTACTTC

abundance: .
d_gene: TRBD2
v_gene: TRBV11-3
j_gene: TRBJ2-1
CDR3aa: CASSLERWGKTSGGPGEQFF
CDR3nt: TGTGCCAGCAGCTTAGAGCGTTGGGGGAAGACTAGCGGGGGGCCCGGTGAGCAGTTCTTC